The entry below gives a single T cell receptor beta chain sequence along with its context. In terms of age and location, participants ranged from roughly 18 to 100 years and lived in fewer than 30 US areas. Recovered status in Cohort 3 required two negative PCRs, clearance, or symptom resolution. This sample is part of a study of blood T cell repertoires in COVID-19. Study as a whole: From T cells, B-cell-depleted T cells, or PBMCs came the material, which was cDNA or gDNA.

J was trimmed by 3 bases and V by 6 bases; bases with no gene match: 1. The germline CDR1 and CDR2 sequences are LGHNT and FRNRAP. The CDR3 is 12 residues long. Per the authors' pipeline: Reference gene primer amplification yielded estimated nucleated cell counts. Repertoires were generated with immunoSEQ multiplex PCR, while TCRdb's copy carries only in-frame clones and drops some. The V and J calls and clone size come from that table; D and trimming were worked out from the DNA. The table shows about 320,000 clones, with around nine tenths occurring only once. The clonotype was recovered from a man younger than 40 who had recovered from COVID-19. The source material was PBMCs or T cells enriched from blood (not recorded which). The chain uses TRBV12-5 and TRBJ2-5; 7 bases are shared with TRBD1. In DNA, the CDR3 is TGTGCTAGTGGGCAGGGGGAAGAGACCCAGTACTTC. Translated, it gives CASGQGEETQYF.